The rows below give T cell receptor beta chains drawn from one sample of a study of T cell responses to AZD1222 COVID-19 vaccine. Repertoires were generated with immunoSEQ multiplex PCR, while TCRdb's copy carries only in-frame clones and drops some. The sample gives around 160,000 clones, approximately 88% of which show up once; over 12% is in the top ten. This specimen was peripheral blood, taken on day 0 of AZD1222 vaccination. Every receptor here comes from an adult in good health. Each CDR3 is given with its conserved first and last residue. D genes are given only for firm matches. Rows give clone size only sometimes, using once, few, many, or a class for an expanded clone.

TRBJ1-2,.,TRBV11-2,.,CASSLNRGYTF,TGTGCCAGCAGCTTGAATCGTGGCTACACCTTC
TRBJ1-3,.,TRBV5-4,.,CASSWGGGARRNTIYF,TGTGCCAGCAGCTGGGGCGGTGGCGCCCGGAGAAACACCATATATTTT
TRBJ2-3,.,TRBV2,TRBD2,CASSERTSGGFRVLADTQYF,TGTGCCAGCAGTGAAAGAACTAGCGGGGGGTTTAGGGTGTTGGCAGATACGCAGTATTTT
TRBJ1-4,.,TRBV5-8,.,CASSLDNAAGEKLFF,TGTGCCAGCAGCTTGGATAATGCCGCGGGTGAAAAACTGTTTTTT
TRBJ2-2,.,TRBV9,.,CASSPRVAGELFF,TGTGCCAGCAGCCCCAGGGTGGCCGGGGAGCTGTTTTTT
TRBJ2-2,.,TRBV10-3,.,CATRDTGELFF,TGTGCCACCAGGGACACCGGGGAGCTGTTTTTT
TRBJ2-2,.,TRBV9,.,CASSGEFYYGELFF,TGTGCCAGCAGTGGCGAATTTTATTATGGGGAGCTGTTTTTT
TRBJ2-7,.,TRBV12-3/TRBV12-4,TRBD1,CASSSGTGTEQYF,TGTGCCAGCAGCTCCGGGACAGGGACCGAGCAGTACTTC
TRBJ2-1,.,TRBV7-6,TRBD2,CASSPQSGGAYNEQFF,TGTGCCAGCAGCCCACAGAGCGGGGGGGCCTACAATGAGCAGTTCTTC
TRBJ2-5,.,TRBV6-4,TRBD2,CASSDPGLAGEETQYF,TGTGCCAGCAGTGACCCGGGACTAGCGGGGGAAGAGACCCAGTACTTC
TRBJ1-6,.,TRBV2,.,CASSAEMGDSPLHF,TGTGCCAGCAGTGCAGAGATGGGAGATTCACCCCTCCACTTT
TRBJ1-1,.,TRBV7-2,TRBD1,CASKRDSNTEAFF,TGTGCCAGCAAGCGGGACAGCAACACTGAAGCTTTCTTT
TRBJ2-3,.,TRBV9,.,CASSVGIGVTDTQYF,TGTGCCAGCAGCGTAGGGATCGGGGTCACAGATACGCAGTATTTT
TRBJ2-7,.,TRBV24-1,.,CATSDARDIRMYEQYF,TGTGCCACCAGTGATGCACGGGACATAAGGATGTACGAGCAGTACTTC
TRBJ1-2,few,TRBV30,.,CAWSEGYGYTF,TGTGCCTGGAGTGAGGGATACGGCTACACCTTC